These 25 T cell receptor beta chains originate from one sample sequenced in a study of cytotoxic CD8 clonotypes in ibrutinib-treated CLL. Libraries were prepared by immunoSEQ multiplex PCR; TCRdb keeps only in-frame clonotypes and omits some of them. The data contain about 250,000 clones, under 80% of them singletons. Sequencing used PBMCs, obtained after 24 months of ibrutinib treatment. The receptors were gathered from a human donor with chronic lymphocytic leukemia.

The CDR3 coding sequence is TGCGCCAGCAGCACGAACAGGGATGTCCAAGAGACCCAGTACTTC. Residues: CASSTNRDVQETQYF. The chain uses TRBV4-1 and TRBJ2-5, with D possibly being TRBD1 (6 bases). V was pared by 5 bases and J by 1 base, with 14 bases between. This CDR3 comprises 15 residues. Germline values: CDR1 MGHRA, CDR2 YSYEKL.

About this clone: Other DNA sequences in the sample encode the same CDR3. This chain uses TRBV19 with TRBJ2-7; the D gene is possibly TRBD2 (5 bases). This CDR3 comprises 12 residues. CDR1 LNHDA and CDR2 SQIVND come from the germline V gene (reference sequence). V was shortened by 3 bases and J by 4 bases, with 7 bases between the two germline ends. The CDR3 DNA sequence: TGTGCCAGTAGTATTGAGGGTTACGAGCAGTACTTC. Translating it yields CASSIEGYEQYF.

This clone was recorded only once. The chain couples TRBV28 to TRBJ2-6, with D maybe TRBD1 (6 bases). The CDR3 loop spans 15 amino acids. V gave up 5 bases and J gave up 4 bases, with 12 bases separating them. Germline lookup yields CDR1 MDHEN and CDR2 SYDVKM. The CDR3 DNA is TGTGCCAGCAGTCCACAGGGCACCGGGGCCAACGTCCTGACTTTC. It yields the protein CASSPQGTGANVLTF.

This clone has only a few counts. The rearrangement joins TRBV4-3 to TRBJ1-5; TRBD1 is a possible D gene (5 bases). The CDR3 runs 15 residues. V was shortened by 3 bases and J by 1 base, with 10 bases between the two germline ends. The germline gives CDR1 LGHNA, CDR2 YSLEER. The CDR3 nucleotides read TGCGCCAGCAGCCAGGGCAGGGTGAGCAATCAGCCCCAGCATTTT. Translated: CASSQGRVSNQPQHF.

J is TRBJ2-3 and V is TRBV29-1; TRBD2 aligns across 10 bases. Trimming at V came to 3 bases and at J to 0 bases, leaving 15 bases not matched to a gene. This CDR3 has 19 residues. From germline, CDR1 is SQVTM and CDR2 ANQGSEA. The CDR3 region is CSVDRAKGGLARSTDTQYF. The CDR3 DNA reads TGCAGCGTTGATCGGGCTAAGGGGGGACTAGCGCGCAGCACAGATACGCAGTATTTT.

The V call is TRBV7-6, the J call TRBJ2-2; 8 bases fit TRBD1. Germline loops: CDR1 SGHVS, CDR2 FNYEAQ. This CDR3 has 17 amino acids. Germline trimming cut 2 bases from V and 5 bases from J; bases unmatched to any gene: 10. The CDR3 loop reads CASSLFFQGAATGELFF. The CDR3, as DNA: TGTGCCAGCAGCTTATTTTTTCAGGGGGCGGCGACCGGGGAGCTGTTTTTT.

The chain links TRBV5-1 to TRBJ2-5, with D perhaps matching TRBD1 (6 bases). The V end was cut by 4 bases, the J end by 1 base, with 11 bases between. The CDR3 sequence is 14 residues long. The germline V gene encodes CDR1 SGHRS and CDR2 YFSETQ. The CDR3 DNA follows: TGCGCCAGCAGCCCTGGGACATTCCAAGAGACCCAGTACTTC. Translation gives CASSPGTFQETQYF.

The chain is built from TRBV29-1 and TRBJ2-1; TRBD2 aligns across 15 bases. The trim removed 7 bases at V and 9 bases at J, leaving 4 bases unmatched. Per the germline V gene, CDR1 is SQVTM and CDR2 is ANQGSEA. The CDR3 has 13 residues. In DNA, the CDR3 is TGCAGCGCTGGACTAGCGGGAGGGCCTGAGCAGTTCTTC. It yields the protein CSAGLAGGPEQFF.

This clone was seen a handful of times. The chain employs TRBV2 and TRBJ2-7, with 8 bases that match TRBD1. The J segment lost 3 bases and the V segment lost 4 bases, leaving 5 bases of the junction unmatched. The CDR3 sequence is 14 residues long. The germline gives CDR1 SNHLY, CDR2 FYNNEI. This CDR3 reads CASSGGTGFYEQYF. The CDR3 DNA follows: TGTGCCAGCAGTGGTGGGACAGGATTCTACGAGCAGTACTTC.

The chain couples TRBV4-1 to TRBJ2-1; the match to TRBD2 covers 7 bases. The CDR3 totals 17 residues. CDR1 MGHRA and CDR2 YSYEKL come from the germline V gene. V was clipped by 2 bases and J by 5 bases; unmatched bases: 12. The CDR3 DNA sequence: TGCGCCAGCAGCCAACCTACTACTAGCGTCCGAGACAATGAGCAGTTCTTC. It encodes CASSQPTTSVRDNEQFF.

The gene calls are TRBV30 and TRBJ1-4; D call uncertain. The CDR3 contains 15 residues. CDR1 is GTSNPN and CDR2 is SVGIG in the germline V gene (reference sequence). V lost 0 bases and J 7 bases, leaving 15 bases between the germline ends. The CDR3 DNA sequence: TGTGCCTGGAGTGTACATCTGGGGATAGGTGAAAAACTGTTTTTT. It translates to CAWSVHLGIGEKLFF.

The chain combines TRBV28 with TRBJ2-2, with TRBD2 matching over 11 bases. The CDR3 extends over 17 amino acids. Germline V CDR1 and CDR2: MDHEN, SYDVKM. V shed 5 bases, J shed 1 base, and the junction held 6 bases outside the gene matches. In nucleotides, the CDR3 is TGTGCCAGCAGTATCCCCGGACTAGCGGGGAACACCGGGGAGCTGTTTTTT. This sequence encodes CASSIPGLAGNTGELFF.

This sequence joins TRBV29-1 and TRBJ2-1; D uncertain. Germline assignment: CDR1 SQVTM and CDR2 ANQGSEA. The V and J ends lost 2 bases and 4 bases respectively, with 12 bases between them. The CDR3 totals 14 residues. For the CDR3, the DNA is TGCAGCGTTGAAAAGGGAATAAGGTACAATGAGCAGTTCTTC. This encodes CSVEKGIRYNEQFF.

This clone has just a few counts. V is TRBV9 and J is TRBJ2-3; D may be TRBD2 (5 bases). CDR1 is SGDLS, CDR2 YYNGEE, per germline. This CDR3 has 13 residues. Trimming stripped 4 bases from V and 6 bases from J, with 12 bases between. Written as DNA, the CDR3 is TGTGCCAGCAGCCCCGGGGTAGCTGATACGCAGTATTTT. It is translated as CASSPGVADTQYF. The complete variable domain, with remaining parts taken from reference TRBV9 and TRBJ2-3, reads DSGVTQTPKHLITATGQRVTLRCSPRSGDLSVYWYQQSLDQGLQFLIQYYNGEERAKGNILERFSAQQFPDLHSELNLSSLELGDSALYFCASSPGVADTQYFGPGTRLTVL.

The J gene is TRBJ2-1, the V gene TRBV2; 11 nucleotides line up with TRBD1. This CDR3 has 14 residues. Germline-derived CDR1 and CDR2 are SNHLY and FYNNEI. V lost 4 bases and J lost 6; bases outside the gene matches: 2. As DNA, the CDR3 is TGTGCCAGCAGTGTGGACAGGGGGCTCAATGAGCAGTTCTTC. Translating it yields CASSVDRGLNEQFF.

This chain joins TRBV27 and TRBJ2-6; D is unclear. Germline CDR1 is MNHEY and CDR2 is SMNVEV (reference sequence). V shed 1 base and J shed 0 bases, with 4 bases lying between them. The CDR3 is made up of 15 amino acids. This CDR3 reads CASSLWSSGANVLTF. The CDR3 bases are TGTGCCAGCAGTTTATGGAGCTCTGGGGCCAACGTCCTGACTTTC. The variable domain in full, with the rest retrieved from reference TRBV27 and TRBJ2-6, is EAQVTQNPRYLITVTGKKLTVTCSQNMNHEYMSWYRQDPGLGLRQIYYSMNVEVTDKGDVPEGYKVSRKEKRNFPLILESPSPNQTSLYFCASSLWSSGANVLTFGAGSRLTVL.

J is TRBJ1-5 and V is TRBV16, with unresolved D. The CDR3 runs to 17 residues. Germline V CDR1 and CDR2: KGHSY, FQNENV. V was clipped by 0 bases and J by 0 bases, with 12 bases between them. The CDR3 sequence: CASSQSPDGDSNQPQHF. CDR3 coding DNA: TGTGCCAGCAGCCAATCTCCAGATGGGGATAGCAATCAGCCCCAGCATTTT. The full variable domain, its missing parts supplied by reference TRBV16 and TRBJ1-5, is GEEVAQTPKHLVRGEGQKAKLYCAPIKGHSYVFWYQQVLKNEFKFLISFQNENVFDETGMPKERFSAKCLPNSPCSLEIQATKLEDSAVYFCASSQSPDGDSNQPQHFGDGTRLSIL.

This rearrangement joins TRBV9 to TRBJ2-2; 10 bases fit TRBD2. V lost 5 bases to trimming and J lost 1 base; unmatched junction nucleotides: 2. Germline V gene data show CDR1 as SGDLS and CDR2 as YYNGEE. The CDR3 spans 15 residues. CDR3 in DNA: TGTGCCAGCAGTCCTAGCGGGAGGAACACCGGGGAGCTGTTTTTT. Its protein is CASSPSGRNTGELFF.

The rearrangement links TRBV2 to TRBJ2-5, with no clear D. From germline, CDR1 is SNHLY and CDR2 FYNNEI. CDR3 size: 11 residues. V lost 5 bases and J 2 bases, leaving 3 bases between the germline ends. The CDR3 region has the DNA TGTGCCAGCAGTAGACAAGAGACCCAGTACTTC. Translating it yields CASSRQETQYF.

On this clone: Other nucleotide sequences in the sample specify the same CDR3. The V gene is TRBV27, the J gene TRBJ2-2, with D hard to call. The CDR3 is 11 amino acids. Trimming took 3 bases from V and 6 from J, leaving 2 bases between them. CDR1 and CDR2 from the germline V gene are MNHEY and SMNVEV (reference sequence). CDR3 in DNA: TGTGCCAGCAGTTTCTCCGGGGAGCTGTTTTTT. It codes for CASSFSGELFF.

The gene calls are TRBV25-1 and TRBJ2-7; no firm D call. From germline, CDR1 is MGHDK and CDR2 SYGVNS. The CDR3 has 16 residues. Trimming removed 0 bases from V and 6 bases from J, with 18 bases in between. CDR3 DNA sequence: TGTGCCAGCAGTGAATATCCGGACGTTATACCGGCCGAGCAGTACTTC. It is translated as CASSEYPDVIPAEQYF.

The chain recombines TRBV7-2 with TRBJ2-7, with a tentative D call TRBD1 (5 bases). Germline V gene lookup returns CDR1 SGHTA and CDR2 FQGNSA. The CDR3 sequence is 15 residues long. V was clipped by 2 bases and J by 3 bases, with 14 bases between them. CDR3 DNA: TGTGCCAGCAGCTTAATGGCAGGGAATCTCTACGAGCAGTACTTC. Translating it yields CASSLMAGNLYEQYF.

This chain connects TRBV28 to TRBJ1-5, with a tentative D call TRBD1 (6 bases). V lost 10 bases to trimming and J lost 7 bases, with 17 bases between them. The CDR3 consists of 13 residues. CDR1 and CDR2 from the germline V gene are MDHEN and SYDVKM. In DNA, the CDR3 is TGTGCCACCCATACAGGGTCGAGCCAGCCCCAGCATTTT. This codes for CATHTGSSQPQHF.

The rearrangement uses TRBV6-5 and TRBJ1-1; tentative D call: TRBD1 (5 bases). The CDR3 is 13 residues long. The germline V gene has CDR1 MNHEY and CDR2 SVGAGI. V lost 2 bases and J 2 bases, leaving 6 bases between the germline ends. The CDR3 coding sequence is TGTGCCAGCAGTTACCAGGGAAACACTGAAGCTTTCTTT. As protein: CASSYQGNTEAFF.

The chain's CDR3 is CASSMSPGSEAFF. The DNA for the CDR3 is TGTGCCAGTAGTATGTCCCCCGGAAGTGAAGCTTTCTTT. The gene calls are TRBV19 and TRBJ1-1; D not resolved. There are 13 residues in the CDR3. V dropped 3 bases and J dropped 7 bases, with 12 bases sitting between them. Germline CDR1 and CDR2: LNHDA and SQIVND (reference sequence). Combining the CDR3 with reference TRBV19 and TRBJ1-1 gives the whole variable domain DGGITQSPKYLFRKEGQNVTLSCEQNLNHDAMYWYRQDPGQGLRLIYYSQIVNDFQKGDIAEGYSVSREKKESFPLTVTSAQKNPTAFYLCASSMSPGSEAFFGQGTRLTVV.